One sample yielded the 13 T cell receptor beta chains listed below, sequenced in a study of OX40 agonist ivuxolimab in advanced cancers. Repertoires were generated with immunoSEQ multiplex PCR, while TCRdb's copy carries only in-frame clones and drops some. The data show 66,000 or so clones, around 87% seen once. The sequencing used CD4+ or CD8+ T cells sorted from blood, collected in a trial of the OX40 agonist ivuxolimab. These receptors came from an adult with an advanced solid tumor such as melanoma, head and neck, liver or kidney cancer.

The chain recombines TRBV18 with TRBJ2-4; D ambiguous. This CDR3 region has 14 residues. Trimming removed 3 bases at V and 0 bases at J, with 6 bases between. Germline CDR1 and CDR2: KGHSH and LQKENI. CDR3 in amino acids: CASSPKRAKNIQYF. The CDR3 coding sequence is TGTGCCAGCTCACCTAAGAGAGCCAAAAACATTCAGTACTTC.

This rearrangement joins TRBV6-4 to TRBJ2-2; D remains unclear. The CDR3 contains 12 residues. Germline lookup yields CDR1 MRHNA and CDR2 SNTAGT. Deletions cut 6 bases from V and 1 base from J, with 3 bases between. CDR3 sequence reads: CASSRNTGELFF. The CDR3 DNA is TGTGCCAGCAGCCGGAACACCGGGGAGCTGTTTTTT.

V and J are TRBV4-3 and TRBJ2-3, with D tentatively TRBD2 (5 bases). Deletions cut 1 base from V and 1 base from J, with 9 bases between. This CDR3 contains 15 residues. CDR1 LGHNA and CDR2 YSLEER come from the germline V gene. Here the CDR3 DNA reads TGCGCCAGCAGCCAAGGGAGTAGCGGCACAGATACGCAGTATTTT. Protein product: CASSQGSSGTDTQYF.

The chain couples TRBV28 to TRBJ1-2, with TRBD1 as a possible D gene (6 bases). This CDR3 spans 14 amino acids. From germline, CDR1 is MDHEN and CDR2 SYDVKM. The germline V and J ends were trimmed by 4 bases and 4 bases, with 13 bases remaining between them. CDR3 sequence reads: CASSSAGVAYGYTF. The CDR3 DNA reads TGTGCCAGCAGTTCTGCAGGGGTTGCCTATGGCTACACCTTC.

The CDR3 DNA reads as TGTGCCAGCAGCTTCCCTGAAGGGGGTAAGGGCTACACCTTC. This gives the protein CASSFPEGGKGYTF. The chain joins TRBV7-9 to TRBJ1-2; perhaps TRBD1 as D (6 bases). V dropped 3 bases and J dropped 8 bases, with 16 bases sitting between them. The CDR3 extends over 14 amino acids. The germline V gene has CDR1 SEHNR and CDR2 FQNEAQ (reference sequence). The full variable domain, with the rest looked up from reference TRBV7-9 and TRBJ1-2, is DTGVSQNPRHKITKRGQNVTFRCDPISEHNRLYWYRQTLGQGPEFLTYFQNEAQLEKSRLLSDRFSAERPKGSFSTLEIQRTEQGDSAMYLCASSFPEGGKGYTFGSGTRLTVV.

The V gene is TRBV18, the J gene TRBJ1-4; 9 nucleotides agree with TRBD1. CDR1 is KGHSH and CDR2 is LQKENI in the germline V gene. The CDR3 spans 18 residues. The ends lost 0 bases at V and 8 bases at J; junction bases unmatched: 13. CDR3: CASSPPGLSGQGPEKLFF. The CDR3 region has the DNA TGTGCCAGCTCACCACCAGGCCTCTCGGGACAGGGACCCGAAAAACTGTTTTTT.

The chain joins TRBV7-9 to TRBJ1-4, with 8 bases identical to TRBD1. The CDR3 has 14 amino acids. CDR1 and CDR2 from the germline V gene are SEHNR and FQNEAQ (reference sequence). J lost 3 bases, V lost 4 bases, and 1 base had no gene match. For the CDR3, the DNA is TGTGCCAGCAGCTCGGGACAGGCTAATGAAAAACTGTTTTTT. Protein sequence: CASSSGQANEKLFF.

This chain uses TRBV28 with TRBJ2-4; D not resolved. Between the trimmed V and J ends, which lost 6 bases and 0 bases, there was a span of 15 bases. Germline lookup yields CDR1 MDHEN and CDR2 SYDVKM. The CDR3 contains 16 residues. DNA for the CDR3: TGTGCCAGCAGCCGTACACCAACCCTAGCCAAAAACATTCAGTACTTC. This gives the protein CASSRTPTLAKNIQYF.

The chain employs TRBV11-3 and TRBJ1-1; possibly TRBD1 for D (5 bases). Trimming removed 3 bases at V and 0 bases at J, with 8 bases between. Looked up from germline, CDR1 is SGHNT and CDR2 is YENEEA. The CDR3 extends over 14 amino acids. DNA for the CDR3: TGTGCCAGCAGCTTTGGGGGAATGAACACTGAAGCTTTCTTT. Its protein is CASSFGGMNTEAFF. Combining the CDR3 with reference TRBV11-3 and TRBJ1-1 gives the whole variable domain EAGVVQSPRYKIIEKKQPVAFWCNPISGHNTLYWYLQNLGQGPELLIRYENEEAVDDSQLPKDRFSAERLKGVDSTLKIQPAELGDSAVYLCASSFGGMNTEAFFGQGTRLTVV.

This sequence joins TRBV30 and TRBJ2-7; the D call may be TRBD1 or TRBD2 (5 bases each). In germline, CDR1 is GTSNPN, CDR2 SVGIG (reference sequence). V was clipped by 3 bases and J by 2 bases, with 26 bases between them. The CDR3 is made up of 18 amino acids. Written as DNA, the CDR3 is TGTGCCTGGAGCCTCAGACTACCCCAGGGCGGCAGGACCTACGAGCAGTACTTC. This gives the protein CAWSLRLPQGGRTYEQYF.

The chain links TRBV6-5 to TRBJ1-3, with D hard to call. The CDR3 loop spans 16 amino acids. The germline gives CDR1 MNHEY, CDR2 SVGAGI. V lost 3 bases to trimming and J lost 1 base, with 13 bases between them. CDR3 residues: CASSYGSEHSGNTIYF. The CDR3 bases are TGTGCCAGCAGTTATGGGTCCGAGCATTCTGGAAACACCATATATTTT.

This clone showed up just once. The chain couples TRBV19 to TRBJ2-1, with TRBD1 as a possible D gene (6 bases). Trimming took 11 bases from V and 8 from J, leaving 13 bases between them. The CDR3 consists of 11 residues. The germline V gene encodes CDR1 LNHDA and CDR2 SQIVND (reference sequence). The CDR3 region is CALQGTHEQFF. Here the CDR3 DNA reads TGTGCCTTACAGGGCACCCATGAGCAGTTCTTC.

CDR3 amino acids: CACTRDKGRYEQYF. CDR3 bases: TGTGCCTGCACCCGGGACAAAGGCCGATACGAGCAGTACTTC. The genes are TRBV30 and TRBJ2-7; TRBD1 might be the D (6 bases). Germline V CDR1 and CDR2: GTSNPN, SVGIG (reference sequence). V dropped 6 bases and J dropped 4 bases, with 19 bases sitting between them. This CDR3 has 14 residues.